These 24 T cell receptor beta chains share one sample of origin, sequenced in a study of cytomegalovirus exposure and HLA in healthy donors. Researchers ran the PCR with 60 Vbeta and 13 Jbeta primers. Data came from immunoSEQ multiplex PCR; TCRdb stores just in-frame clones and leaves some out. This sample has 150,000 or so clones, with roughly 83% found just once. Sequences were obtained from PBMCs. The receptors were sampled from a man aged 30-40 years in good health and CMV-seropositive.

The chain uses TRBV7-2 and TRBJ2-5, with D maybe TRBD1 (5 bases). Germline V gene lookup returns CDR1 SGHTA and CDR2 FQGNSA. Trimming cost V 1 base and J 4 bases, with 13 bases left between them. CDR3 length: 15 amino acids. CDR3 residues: CASSLGGLSRETQYF. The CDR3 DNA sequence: TGTGCCAGCAGCTTAGGGGGCCTGTCGAGAGAGACCCAGTACTTC. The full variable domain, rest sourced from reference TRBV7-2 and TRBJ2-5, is GAGVSQSPSNKVTEKGKDVELRCDPISGHTALYWYRQSLGQGLEFLIYFQGNSAPDKSGLPSDRFSAERTGGSVSTLTIQRTQQEDSAVYLCASSLGGLSRETQYFGPGTRLLVL.

Here the CDR3 DNA reads TGTGCCAGCAGCGCCTTTTCGGGGGGCGTAGATACGCAGTATTTT. Its protein product is CASSAFSGGVDTQYF. The chain recombines TRBV7-2 with TRBJ2-3; D might be TRBD2 (7 bases). This CDR3 has 15 residues. V lost 5 bases and J 5 bases, leaving 17 bases between the germline ends. CDR1 is SGHTA, CDR2 FQGNSA, per germline.

In DNA form, the CDR3 reads TGTGCCACCTCGACTGGGACAGGGGGTGAGCAGCCCCAGCATTTT. It specifies CATSTGTGGEQPQHF. V is TRBV6-6 and J is TRBJ1-5; 11 bases are shared with TRBD1. The V gene end was trimmed by 10 bases and the J gene end by 7 bases; junction bases not matched to a gene: 12. Germline V gene data show CDR1 as MNHNY and CDR2 as SVGAGI (reference sequence). The CDR3 extends over 15 amino acids.

The CDR3 region has the DNA TGTGCCAGCAGTGAATCGGGGGGACCTACTAACTATGGCTACACCTTC. It translates to CASSESGGPTNYGYTF. The rearrangement links TRBV6-1 to TRBJ1-2, with TRBD1 as a possible D gene (5 bases). CDR3 length: 16 amino acids. Trimming left V 2 bases short and J 0 bases short, with 13 bases between. Germline V gene data show CDR1 as MNHNS and CDR2 as SASEGT.

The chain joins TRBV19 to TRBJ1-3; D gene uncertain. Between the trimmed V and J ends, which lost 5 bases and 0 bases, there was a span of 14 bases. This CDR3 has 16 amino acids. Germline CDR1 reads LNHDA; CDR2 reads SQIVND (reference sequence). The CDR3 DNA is TGTGCCAGTAGTGAACCGACTGCTAGCTCTGGAAACACCATATATTTT. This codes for CASSEPTASSGNTIYF.

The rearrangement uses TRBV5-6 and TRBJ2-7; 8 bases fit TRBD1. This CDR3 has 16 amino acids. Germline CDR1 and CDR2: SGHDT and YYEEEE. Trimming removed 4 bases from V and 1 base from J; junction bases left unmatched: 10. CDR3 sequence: CASSDLLQGASYEQYF. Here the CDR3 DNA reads TGTGCCAGCAGCGACCTCCTGCAGGGGGCGTCCTACGAGCAGTACTTC.

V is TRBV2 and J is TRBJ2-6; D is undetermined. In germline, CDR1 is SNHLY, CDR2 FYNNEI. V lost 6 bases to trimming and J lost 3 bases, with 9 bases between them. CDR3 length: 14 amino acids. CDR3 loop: CASSPRFGANVLTF. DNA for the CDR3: TGTGCCAGCAGCCCACGGTTTGGGGCCAACGTCCTGACTTTC. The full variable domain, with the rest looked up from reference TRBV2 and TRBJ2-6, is EPEVTQTPSHQVTQMGQEVILRCVPISNHLYFYWYRQILGQKVEFLVSFYNNEISEKSEIFDDQFSVERPDGSNFTLKIRSTKLEDSAMYFCASSPRFGANVLTFGAGSRLTVL.

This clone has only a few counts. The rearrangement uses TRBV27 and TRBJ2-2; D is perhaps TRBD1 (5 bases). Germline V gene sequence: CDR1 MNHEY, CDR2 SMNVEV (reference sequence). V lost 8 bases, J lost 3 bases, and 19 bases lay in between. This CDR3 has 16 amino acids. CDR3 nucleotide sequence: TGTGCCAGCTCCCCGACAGACTCGGCCGACACCGGGGAGCTGTTTTTT. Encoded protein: CASSPTDSADTGELFF.

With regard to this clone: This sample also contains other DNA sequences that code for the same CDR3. The CDR3 loop is CAWSVGGPEAFF. The DNA for the CDR3 is TGTGCCTGGAGTGTCGGAGGGCCTGAAGCTTTCTTT. The chain joins TRBV30 to TRBJ1-1; D is undetermined. Germline V gene data show CDR1 as GTSNPN and CDR2 as SVGIG (reference sequence). Trimming stripped 0 bases from V and 6 bases from J, with 8 bases between. The CDR3 totals 12 residues.

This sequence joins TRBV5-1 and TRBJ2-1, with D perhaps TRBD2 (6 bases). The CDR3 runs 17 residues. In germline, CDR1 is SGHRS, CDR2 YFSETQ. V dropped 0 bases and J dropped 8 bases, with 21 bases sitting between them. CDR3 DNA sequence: TGCGCCAGCAGCTTGGAGACTAGGCCCCTCCTAGAAGATGAGCAGTTCTTC. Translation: CASSLETRPLLEDEQFF.

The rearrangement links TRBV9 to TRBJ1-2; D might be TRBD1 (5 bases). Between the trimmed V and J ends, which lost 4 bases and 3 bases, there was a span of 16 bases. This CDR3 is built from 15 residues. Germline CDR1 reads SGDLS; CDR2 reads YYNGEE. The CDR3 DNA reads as TGTGCCAGCAGCCCCCTTTTTGGGGGGGACTATGGCTACACCTTC. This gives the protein CASSPLFGGDYGYTF.

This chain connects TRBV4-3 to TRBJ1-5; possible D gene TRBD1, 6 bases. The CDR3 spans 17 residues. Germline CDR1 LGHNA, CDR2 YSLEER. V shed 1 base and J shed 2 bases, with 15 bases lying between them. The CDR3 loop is CASSQAYRVRGNQPQHF. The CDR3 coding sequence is TGCGCCAGCAGCCAAGCATACAGGGTACGTGGCAATCAGCCCCAGCATTTT.

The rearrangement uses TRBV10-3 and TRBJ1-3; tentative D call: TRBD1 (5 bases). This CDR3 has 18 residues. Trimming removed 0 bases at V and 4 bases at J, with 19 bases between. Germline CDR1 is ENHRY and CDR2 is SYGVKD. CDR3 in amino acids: CAISESKGRGRLGNTIYF. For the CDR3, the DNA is TGTGCCATCAGTGAGTCAAAGGGGCGGGGACGCCTCGGAAACACCATATATTTT.

The CDR3 region has the DNA TGCGCCAGCAGTGCTAGCGGGAGAGCCCCCTACGAGCAGTACTTC. This sequence encodes CASSASGRAPYEQYF. The gene calls are TRBV10-1 and TRBJ2-7; 10 bases match TRBD2. Losses at the gene ends were 4 bases for V and 2 bases for J; bases not matched to a gene: 5. CDR3 length: 15 amino acids. CDR1 is WNHNN and CDR2 is SYGVQD in the germline V gene (reference sequence).

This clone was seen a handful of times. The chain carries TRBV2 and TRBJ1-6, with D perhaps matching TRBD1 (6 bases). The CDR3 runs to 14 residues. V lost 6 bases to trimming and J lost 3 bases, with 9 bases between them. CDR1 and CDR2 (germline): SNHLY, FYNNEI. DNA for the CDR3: TGTGCCAGCAGCAACAGGGACTATAATTCACCCCTCCACTTT. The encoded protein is CASSNRDYNSPLHF.

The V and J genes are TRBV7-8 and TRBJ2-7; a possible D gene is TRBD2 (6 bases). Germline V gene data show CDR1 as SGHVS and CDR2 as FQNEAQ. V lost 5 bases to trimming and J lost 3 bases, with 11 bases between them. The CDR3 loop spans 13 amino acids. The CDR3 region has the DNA TGTGCCAGCAGCCCTAGCGTCAGCTACGAGCAGTACTTC. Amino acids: CASSPSVSYEQYF.

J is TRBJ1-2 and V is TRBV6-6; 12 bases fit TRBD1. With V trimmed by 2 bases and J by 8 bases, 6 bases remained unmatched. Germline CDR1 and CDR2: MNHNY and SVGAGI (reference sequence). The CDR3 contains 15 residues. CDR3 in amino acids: CASSYHPGTGGGYTF. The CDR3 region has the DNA TGTGCCAGCAGTTACCACCCCGGGACAGGGGGCGGCTACACCTTC.

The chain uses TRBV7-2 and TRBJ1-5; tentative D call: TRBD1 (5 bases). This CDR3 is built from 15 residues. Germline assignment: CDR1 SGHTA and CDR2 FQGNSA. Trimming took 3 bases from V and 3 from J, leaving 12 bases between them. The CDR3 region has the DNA TGTGCCAGCAGCTTCGGGTCACAGGACAATCAGCCCCAGCATTTT. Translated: CASSFGSQDNQPQHF.

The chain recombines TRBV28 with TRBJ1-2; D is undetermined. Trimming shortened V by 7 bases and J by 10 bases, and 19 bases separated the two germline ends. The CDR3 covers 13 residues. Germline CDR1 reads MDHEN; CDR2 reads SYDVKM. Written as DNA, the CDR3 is TGTGCCAGCATCCGTTCCCAAAGCGGGGACTACACCTTC. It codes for CASIRSQSGDYTF.

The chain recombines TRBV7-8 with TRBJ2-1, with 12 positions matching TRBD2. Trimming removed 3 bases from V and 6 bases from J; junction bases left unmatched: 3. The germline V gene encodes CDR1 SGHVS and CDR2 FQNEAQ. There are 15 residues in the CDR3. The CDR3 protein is CASSFPGLAGNEQFF. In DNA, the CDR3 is TGTGCCAGCAGCTTTCCGGGACTAGCGGGCAATGAGCAGTTCTTC.

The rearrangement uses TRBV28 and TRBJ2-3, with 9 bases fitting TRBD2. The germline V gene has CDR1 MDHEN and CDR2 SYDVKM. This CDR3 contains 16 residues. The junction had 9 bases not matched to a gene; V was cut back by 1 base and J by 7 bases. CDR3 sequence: CASSLLAGGPGHTQYF. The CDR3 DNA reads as TGTGCCAGCAGTTTATTGGCGGGAGGGCCGGGGCATACGCAGTATTTT.

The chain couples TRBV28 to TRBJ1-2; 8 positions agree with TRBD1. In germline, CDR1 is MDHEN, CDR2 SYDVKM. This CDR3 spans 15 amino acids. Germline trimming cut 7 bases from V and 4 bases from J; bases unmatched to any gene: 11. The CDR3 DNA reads TGTGCCAGCACAGGAAGTGGGACAGGCCCCTATGGCTACACCTTC. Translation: CASTGSGTGPYGYTF.

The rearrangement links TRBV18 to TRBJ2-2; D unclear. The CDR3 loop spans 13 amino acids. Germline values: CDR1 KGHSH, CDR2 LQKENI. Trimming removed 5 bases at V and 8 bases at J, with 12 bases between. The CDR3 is CASSVNSRGELFF. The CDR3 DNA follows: TGTGCCAGCTCAGTAAACTCCAGGGGGGAGCTGTTTTTT.

As DNA, the CDR3 is TGTGCCAGCAGCCCCGGACAGGGCAACTATGGCTACACCTTC. Protein product: CASSPGQGNYGYTF. This sequence joins TRBV9 and TRBJ1-2, with 8 nucleotides matching TRBD1. The V segment lost 4 bases and the J segment 2 bases; nucleotides outside the gene matches: 4. CDR3 length equals 14 residues. The germline V gene encodes CDR1 SGDLS and CDR2 YYNGEE.